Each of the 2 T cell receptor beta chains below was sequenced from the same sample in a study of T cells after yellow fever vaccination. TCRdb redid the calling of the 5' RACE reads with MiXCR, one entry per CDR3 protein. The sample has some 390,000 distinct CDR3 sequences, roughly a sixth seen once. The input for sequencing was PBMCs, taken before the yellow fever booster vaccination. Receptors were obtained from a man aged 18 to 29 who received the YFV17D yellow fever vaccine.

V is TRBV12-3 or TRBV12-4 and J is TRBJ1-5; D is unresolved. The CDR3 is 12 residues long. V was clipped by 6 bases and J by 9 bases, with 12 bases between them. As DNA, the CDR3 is TGTGCCAGCAGCTCAGCGAATTGGCCCCAGCATTTT. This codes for CASSSANWPQHF.

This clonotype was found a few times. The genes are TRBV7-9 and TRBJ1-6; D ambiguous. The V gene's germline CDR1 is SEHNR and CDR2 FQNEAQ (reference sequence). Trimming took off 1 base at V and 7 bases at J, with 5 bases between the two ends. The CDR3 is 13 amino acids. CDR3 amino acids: CASSLVANSPLHF. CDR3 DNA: TGTGCCAGCAGCTTAGTCGCAAATTCACCCCTCCACTTT.